This is a list of T cell receptor beta chains from one sample in a study of regulatory T cells in long-lasting Graves disease. One entry per CDR3 protein, called by TCRdb with MiXCR from the multiplex PCR reads. The table lists about 620,000 distinct CDR3 sequences, about 15% of them singletons. This same sample was also taken into another study, of T cells in Graves' hyperthyroidism and ophthalmopathy.

The material was peripheral blood mononuclear cells (PBMCs), obtained at new diagnosis, from a patient treated with antithyroid drugs. These receptors all come from a woman in her 30s with Graves disease. The CDR3 runs from the conserved cysteine through the conserved F or W. Fields, in order: CDR3 protein, CDR3 DNA, V gene, clone size, D gene, CDR3 length, J gene. A D gene is named only where the DNA matches it firmly. Not every row has a clone size; where given, it reads once, few, many or a size class.

CDR3 protein: CSATSLAGQETQYF
CDR3 DNA: TGCAGTGCTACCTCGCTAGCGGGGCAAGAGACCCAGTACTTC
V gene: TRBV20-1
clone size: many
D gene: TRBD2
CDR3 length: 14
J gene: TRBJ2-5

CDR3 protein: CASSYSMMAVSYNEQFF
CDR3 DNA: TGTGCCAGCAGTTACTCGATGATGGCAGTATCCTACAATGAGCAGTTCTTC
V gene: TRBV6-6
clone size: NA
D gene: NA
CDR3 length: 17
J gene: TRBJ2-1

CDR3 protein: CASSLAFGPTNYGYTF
CDR3 DNA: TGTGCCAGCAGCTTAGCGTTTGGACCTACCAACTATGGCTACACCTTC
V gene: TRBV7-9
clone size: few
D gene: NA
CDR3 length: 16
J gene: TRBJ1-2

CDR3 protein: CASSFSYEQFF
CDR3 DNA: TGCGCCAGCAGCTTCAGCTATGAGCAGTTCTTC
V gene: TRBV5-1
clone size: few
D gene: NA
CDR3 length: 11
J gene: TRBJ2-1

CDR3 protein: CASKETLNTEAFF
CDR3 DNA: TGTGCCAGTAAGGAGACATTGAACACTGAAGCTTTCTTT
V gene: TRBV19
clone size: NA
D gene: NA
CDR3 length: 13
J gene: TRBJ1-1

CDR3 protein: CASAPEVAGAYEQYF
CDR3 DNA: TGTGCCAGCGCCCCCGAGGTAGCGGGAGCCTACGAGCAGTACTTC
V gene: TRBV7-2
clone size: NA
D gene: TRBD2
CDR3 length: 15
J gene: TRBJ2-7

CDR3 protein: CSARTVQGPQHF
CDR3 DNA: TGCAGTGCCAGGACGGTCCAAGGGCCCCAGCATTTT
V gene: TRBV20-1
clone size: many
D gene: NA
CDR3 length: 12
J gene: TRBJ1-5

CDR3 protein: CASSVEGAGAQMNEQFF
CDR3 DNA: TGTGCCAGCAGTGTGGAGGGAGCGGGAGCCCAAATGAATGAGCAGTTCTTC
V gene: TRBV2
clone size: many
D gene: TRBD2
CDR3 length: 17
J gene: TRBJ2-1

CDR3 protein: CASSSRDQSSYNEQFF
CDR3 DNA: TGTGCCAGCAGTTCGAGGGACCAAAGCTCCTACAATGAGCAGTTCTTC
V gene: TRBV12-3/TRBV12-4
clone size: NA
D gene: NA
CDR3 length: 16
J gene: TRBJ2-1

CDR3 protein: CASSSGGFGEAFF
CDR3 DNA: TGTGCCAGCAGCTCGGGGGGGTTTGGCGAAGCTTTCTTT
V gene: TRBV7-2
clone size: NA
D gene: NA
CDR3 length: 13
J gene: TRBJ1-1

CDR3 protein: CSASRGQFAETQYF
CDR3 DNA: TGCAGTGCTAGCCGTGGACAGTTTGCCGAGACCCAGTACTTC
V gene: TRBV20-1
clone size: many
D gene: NA
CDR3 length: 14
J gene: TRBJ2-5

CDR3 protein: CASSRTRLANTGELFF
CDR3 DNA: TGTGCCAGCAGTCGAACCCGACTAGCGAACACCGGGGAGCTGTTTTTT
V gene: TRBV28
clone size: many
D gene: NA
CDR3 length: 16
J gene: TRBJ2-2

CDR3 protein: CASRRGDNSPLHF
CDR3 DNA: TGTGCCAGCAGAAGGGGAGATAATTCACCCCTCCACTTT
V gene: TRBV27
clone size: NA
D gene: NA
CDR3 length: 13
J gene: TRBJ1-6

CDR3 protein: CASISTGTGDQPQHF
CDR3 DNA: TGTGCCAGCATTTCCACCGGGACAGGGGATCAGCCCCAGCATTTT
V gene: TRBV6-1
clone size: many
D gene: TRBD1
CDR3 length: 15
J gene: TRBJ1-5

CDR3 protein: CASSSGVLRAGVKMNNEQFF
CDR3 DNA: TGTGCCAGCAGCTCTGGCGTGTTACGAGCGGGAGTAAAGATGAACAATGAGCAGTTCTTC
V gene: TRBV5-6
clone size: NA
D gene: TRBD2
CDR3 length: 20
J gene: TRBJ2-1

CDR3 protein: CSARGGGVAKNIQYF
CDR3 DNA: TGCAGTGCCAGGGGGGGGGGCGTAGCCAAAAACATTCAGTACTTC
V gene: TRBV20-1
clone size: NA
D gene: NA
CDR3 length: 15
J gene: TRBJ2-4

CDR3 protein: CASSSGGKVQPQHF
CDR3 DNA: TGTGCCAGCAGTTCGGGGGGGAAGGTTCAGCCCCAGCATTTT
V gene: TRBV12-3/TRBV12-4
clone size: NA
D gene: NA
CDR3 length: 14
J gene: TRBJ1-5

CDR3 protein: CASSRSEARLSYEQYF
CDR3 DNA: TGTGCCAGCAGCAGATCAGAAGCCCGACTCTCCTACGAGCAGTACTTC
V gene: TRBV28
clone size: many
D gene: NA
CDR3 length: 16
J gene: TRBJ2-7

CDR3 protein: CASSYPGLAGGTDTQYF
CDR3 DNA: TGTGCCAGCAGTTACCCCGGACTAGCGGGAGGTACAGATACGCAGTATTTT
V gene: TRBV6-5
clone size: many
D gene: TRBD2
CDR3 length: 17
J gene: TRBJ2-3

CDR3 protein: CASGDRRNSPLHF
CDR3 DNA: TGTGCCAGCGGGGACAGACGGAATTCACCCCTCCACTTT
V gene: TRBV6-1
clone size: NA
D gene: TRBD1
CDR3 length: 13
J gene: TRBJ1-6

CDR3 protein: CASSFSGYSNQPQHF
CDR3 DNA: TGTGCCAGCAGTTTCTCAGGTTATAGCAATCAGCCCCAGCATTTT
V gene: TRBV6-5
clone size: many
D gene: NA
CDR3 length: 15
J gene: TRBJ1-5

CDR3 protein: CATGGLNTEAFF
CDR3 DNA: TGTGCCACCGGAGGGCTGAACACTGAAGCTTTCTTT
V gene: TRBV24-1
clone size: many
D gene: NA
CDR3 length: 12
J gene: TRBJ1-1

CDR3 protein: CSALPDNTGELFF
CDR3 DNA: TGCAGCGCCTTACCAGATAACACCGGGGAGCTGTTTTTT
V gene: TRBV29-1
clone size: many
D gene: NA
CDR3 length: 13
J gene: TRBJ2-2

CDR3 protein: CASSTLLGKGTDTQYF
CDR3 DNA: TGTGCCAGTAGTACCCTCCTGGGGAAGGGAACAGATACGCAGTATTTT
V gene: TRBV19
clone size: few
D gene: NA
CDR3 length: 16
J gene: TRBJ2-3

CDR3 protein: CASRKADISGRETQYF
CDR3 DNA: TGTGCCAGCAGAAAAGCGGACATCTCTGGGAGAGAGACCCAGTACTTC
V gene: TRBV28
clone size: many
D gene: NA
CDR3 length: 16
J gene: TRBJ2-5

CDR3 protein: CASSQEPGTVYEQYF
CDR3 DNA: TGTGCCAGCAGCCAAGAACCTGGAACAGTCTACGAGCAGTACTTC
V gene: TRBV4-2
clone size: NA
D gene: NA
CDR3 length: 15
J gene: TRBJ2-7

CDR3 protein: CASSLRENEQFF
CDR3 DNA: TGTGCCAGCAGTTTAAGGGAAAATGAGCAGTTCTTC
V gene: TRBV28
clone size: many
D gene: NA
CDR3 length: 12
J gene: TRBJ2-1

CDR3 protein: CASSLLGGGYEQYF
CDR3 DNA: TGTGCCAGCAGCCTGCTGGGGGGTGGCTACGAGCAGTACTTC
V gene: TRBV27
clone size: many
D gene: NA
CDR3 length: 14
J gene: TRBJ2-7